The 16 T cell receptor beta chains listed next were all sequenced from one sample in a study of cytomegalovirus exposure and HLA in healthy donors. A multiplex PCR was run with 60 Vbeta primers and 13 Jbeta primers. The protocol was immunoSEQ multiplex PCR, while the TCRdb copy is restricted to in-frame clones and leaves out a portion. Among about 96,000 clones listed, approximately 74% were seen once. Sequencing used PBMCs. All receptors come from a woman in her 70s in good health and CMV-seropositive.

CDR3 protein: CASSGLPDTGELFF. The CDR3 region has the DNA TGTGCCAGCAGCGGACTACCGGACACCGGGGAGCTGTTTTTT. The chain uses TRBV7-3 and TRBJ2-2, with D perhaps matching TRBD2 (6 bases). With 5 bases removed from V and 3 bases from J, the gap between germline ends came to 10 bases. Per germline, CDR1 SGHTA and CDR2 FQGTGA. The CDR3 consists of 14 residues.

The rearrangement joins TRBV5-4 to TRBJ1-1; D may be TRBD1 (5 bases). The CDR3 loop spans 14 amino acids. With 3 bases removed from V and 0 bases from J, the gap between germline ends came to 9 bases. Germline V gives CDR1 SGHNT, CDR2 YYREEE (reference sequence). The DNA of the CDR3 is TGTGCCAGCAGCTCACAGGACATGAACACTGAAGCTTTCTTT. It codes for CASSSQDMNTEAFF.

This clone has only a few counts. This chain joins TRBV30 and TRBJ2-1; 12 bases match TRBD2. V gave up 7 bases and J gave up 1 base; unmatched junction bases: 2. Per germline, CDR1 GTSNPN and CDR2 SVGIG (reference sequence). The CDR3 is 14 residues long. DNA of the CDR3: TGTGCCTTCGGGACTAGCGGGTCCTACAATGAGCAGTTCTTC. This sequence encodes CAFGTSGSYNEQFF.

This chain's CDR3 is CASSLEGQGSSGANVLTF. The CDR3, as DNA: TGTGCCAGCAGCTTAGAGGGCCAGGGGAGCTCTGGGGCCAACGTCCTGACTTTC. This chain connects TRBV7-8 to TRBJ2-6; D may be TRBD1 (6 bases). The CDR3 totals 18 residues. Germline-derived CDR1 and CDR2 are SGHVS and FQNEAQ. The V end was cut by 1 base, the J end by 0 bases, with 13 bases between.

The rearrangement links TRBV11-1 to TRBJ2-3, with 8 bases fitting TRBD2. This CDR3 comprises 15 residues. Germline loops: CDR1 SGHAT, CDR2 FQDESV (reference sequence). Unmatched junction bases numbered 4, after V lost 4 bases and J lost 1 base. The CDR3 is CASSSWREGTDTQYF. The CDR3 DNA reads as TGTGCCAGCAGCTCGTGGCGGGAGGGCACAGATACGCAGTATTTT.

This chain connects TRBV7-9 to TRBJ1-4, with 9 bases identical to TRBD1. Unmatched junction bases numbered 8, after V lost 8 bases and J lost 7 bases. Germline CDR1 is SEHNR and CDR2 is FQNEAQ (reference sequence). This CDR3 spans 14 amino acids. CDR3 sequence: CASRRGDRAEKLFF. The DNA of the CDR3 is TGTGCCAGCCGCAGGGGGGACAGGGCTGAAAAACTGTTTTTT. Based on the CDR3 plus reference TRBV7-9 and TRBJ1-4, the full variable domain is DTGVSQNPRHKITKRGQNVTFRCDPISEHNRLYWYRQTLGQGPEFLTYFQNEAQLEKSRLLSDRFSAERPKGSFSTLEIQRTEQGDSAMYLCASRRGDRAEKLFFGSGTQLSVL.

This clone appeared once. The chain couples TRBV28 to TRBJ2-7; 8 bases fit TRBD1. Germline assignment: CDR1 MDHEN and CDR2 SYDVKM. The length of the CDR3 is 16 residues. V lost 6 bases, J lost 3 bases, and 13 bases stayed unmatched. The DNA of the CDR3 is TGTGCCAGCAGCCCTGGGACAGGCTCACCCATCTACGAGCAGTACTTC. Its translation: CASSPGTGSPIYEQYF. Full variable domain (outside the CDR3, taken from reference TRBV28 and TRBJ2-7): DVKVTQSSRYLVKRTGEKVFLECVQDMDHENMFWYRQDPGLGLRLIYFSYDVKMKEKGDIPEGYSVSREKKERFSLILESASTNQTSMYLCASSPGTGSPIYEQYFGPGTRLTVT.

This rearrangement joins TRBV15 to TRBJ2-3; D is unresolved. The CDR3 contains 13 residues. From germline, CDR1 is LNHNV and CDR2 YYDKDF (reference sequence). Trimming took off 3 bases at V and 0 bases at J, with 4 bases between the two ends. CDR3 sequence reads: CATSRASTDTQYF. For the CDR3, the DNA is TGTGCCACCAGCAGGGCTAGCACAGATACGCAGTATTTT. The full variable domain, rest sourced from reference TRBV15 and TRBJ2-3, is DAMVIQNPRYQVTQFGKPVTLSCSQTLNHNVMYWYQQKSSQAPKLLFHYYDKDFNNEADTPDNFQSRRPNTSFCFLDIRSPGLGDTAMYLCATSRASTDTQYFGPGTRLTVL.

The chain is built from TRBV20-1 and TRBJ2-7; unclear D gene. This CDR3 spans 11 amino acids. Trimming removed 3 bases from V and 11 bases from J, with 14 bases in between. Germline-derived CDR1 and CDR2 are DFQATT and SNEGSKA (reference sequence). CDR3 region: CSASLPDEEYF. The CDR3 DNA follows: TGCAGTGCTAGCCTCCCCGATGAGGAGTACTTC.

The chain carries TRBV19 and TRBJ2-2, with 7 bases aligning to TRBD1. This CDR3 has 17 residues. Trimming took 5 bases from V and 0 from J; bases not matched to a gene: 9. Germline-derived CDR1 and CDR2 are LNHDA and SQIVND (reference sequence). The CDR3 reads CASSANPGQPNTGELFF. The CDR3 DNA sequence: TGTGCCAGTAGTGCTAACCCGGGACAGCCGAACACCGGGGAGCTGTTTTTT. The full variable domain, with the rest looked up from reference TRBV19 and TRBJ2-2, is DGGITQSPKYLFRKEGQNVTLSCEQNLNHDAMYWYRQDPGQGLRLIYYSQIVNDFQKGDIAEGYSVSREKKESFPLTVTSAQKNPTAFYLCASSANPGQPNTGELFFGEGSRLTVL.

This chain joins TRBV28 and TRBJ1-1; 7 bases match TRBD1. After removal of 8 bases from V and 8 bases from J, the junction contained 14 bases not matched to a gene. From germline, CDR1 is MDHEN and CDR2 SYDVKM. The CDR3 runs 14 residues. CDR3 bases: TGTGCCAGCCATTCCTACCCCCGGGGACAGGAAGCTTTCTTT. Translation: CASHSYPRGQEAFF.

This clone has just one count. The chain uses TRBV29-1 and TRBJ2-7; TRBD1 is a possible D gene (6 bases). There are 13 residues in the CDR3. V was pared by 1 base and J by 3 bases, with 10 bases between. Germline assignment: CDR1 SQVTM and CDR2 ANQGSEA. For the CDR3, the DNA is TGCAGCGTTGAAGGCAGGGGTCGCTACGAGCAGTACTTC. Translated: CSVEGRGRYEQYF.

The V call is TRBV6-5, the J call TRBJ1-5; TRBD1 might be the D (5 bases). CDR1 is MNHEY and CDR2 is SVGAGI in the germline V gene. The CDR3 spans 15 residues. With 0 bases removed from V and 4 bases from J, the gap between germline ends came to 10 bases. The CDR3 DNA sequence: TGTGCCAGCAGTTACTCGGCGGCAGGGAATCAGCCCCAGCATTTT. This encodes CASSYSAAGNQPQHF.

CDR3 amino acids: CASSPRTGGLVAAGNTIYF. In DNA form, the CDR3 reads TGTGCCAGCAGCCCGCGGACAGGGGGACTGGTGGCGGCTGGAAACACCATATATTTT. This chain uses TRBV7-2 with TRBJ1-3; TRBD1 matches 10 bases. CDR1 and CDR2 from the germline V gene are SGHTA and FQGNSA. The CDR3 covers 19 residues. V shed 5 bases and J 2 bases; nucleotides not matched to a gene: 15.

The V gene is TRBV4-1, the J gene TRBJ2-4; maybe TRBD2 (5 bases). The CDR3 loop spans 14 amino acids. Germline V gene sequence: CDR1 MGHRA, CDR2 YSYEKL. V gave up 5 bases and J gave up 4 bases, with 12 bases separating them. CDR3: CASSSRERKNIQYF. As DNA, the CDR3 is TGCGCCAGCAGCTCCCGGGAACGAAAAAACATTCAGTACTTC.

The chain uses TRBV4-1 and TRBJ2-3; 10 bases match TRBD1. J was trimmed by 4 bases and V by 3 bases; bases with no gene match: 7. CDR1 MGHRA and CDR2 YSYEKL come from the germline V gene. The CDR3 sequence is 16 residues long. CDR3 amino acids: CASSQGQGLVADTQYF. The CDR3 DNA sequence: TGCGCCAGCAGCCAGGGACAGGGGTTAGTAGCAGATACGCAGTATTTT.